The clone carrying this TCR beta chain has more than one count but fewer than ten. The source of the sample is a study of early T cells in non-severe SARS-CoV-2 infection. Each cDNA molecule carried a unique molecular identifier. Each CDR3 protein gets one entry after TCRdb re-called the 5' RACE reads with MiXCR. The sample contains 50,000 or so distinct CDR3 sequences, about 12% of which appear only once. The sequence was collected from an adult who was a healthcare worker with PCR-confirmed SARS-CoV-2 infection or an uninfected control (not recorded which). Sequencing input: whole blood.

The CDR3 DNA sequence: TGTGCCAGCAGCCCTGTACAGAACAATGAGCAGTTCTTC. Residues: CASSPVQNNEQFF. The rearrangement uses TRBV7-9 and TRBJ2-1; D gene unclear. Trimming pared 5 bases from V and 5 bases from J, leaving 10 bases between. The germline V gene has CDR1 SEHNR and CDR2 FQNEAQ (reference sequence). The CDR3 has 13 residues. The whole variable domain, remainder taken from reference TRBV7-9 and TRBJ2-1, is DTGVSQNPRHKITKRGQNVTFRCDPISEHNRLYWYRQTLGQGPEFLTYFQNEAQLEKSRLLSDRFSAERPKGSFSTLEIQRTEQGDSAMYLCASSPVQNNEQFFGPGTRLTVL.